This T cell receptor beta chain was identified during a study of CD8 T cells in Susac syndrome. Reverse transcription of roughly 0.5 to 1 ug RNA used random hexamers. Across 54 Vbeta and 13 Jbeta, immunoSEQ multiplex PCR amplified TCR beta CDR3. TCRdb re-analysed the immunoSEQ multiplex PCR reads in MiXCR, keeping a single row per CDR3 protein. This table has more than 150,000 distinct CDR3 sequences, 92% appearing once. V was pared by 5 bases and J by 7 bases, with 5 bases of the junction left unmatched. This CDR3 contains 14 residues. CDR1 LNHDA and CDR2 SQIVND come from the germline V gene (reference sequence).

This TCR was recovered from a human donor in good health. Sequencing was performed on CD4+ T cells from PBMCs. The V and J genes are TRBV19 and TRBJ1-4, with TRBD1 matching 9 bases. CDR3 sequence: CASSPGQGSEKLFF. CDR3 in DNA: TGTGCCAGTAGTCCGGGACAGGGAAGTGAAAAACTGTTTTTT.